The T cell receptor (beta chain) under discussion was sequenced for a study of cytomegalovirus exposure and HLA in healthy donors. The wider study: In a previous analysis, about 100 million unique TCR beta sequences were found from some 180 million T cells.

This CDR3 region has 15 residues. V was cut by 6 bases and J by 3 bases, with 15 bases left in between. CDR1 is SGHTA and CDR2 is FQGNSA in the germline V gene. PCR amplification relied on 60 Vbeta primers (plus 13 Jbeta primers). Using immunoSEQ multiplex PCR, the repertoire was profiled, and TCRdb retains in-frame clones only, with some absent. Of 55,000 to 90,000 clones listed, around 81% are singletons. Material for sequencing was PBMCs. This TCR derives from a man between 45 and 60 years old in good health and CMV-seronegative. The V gene is TRBV7-2, the J gene TRBJ2-1; no clear D gene. CDR3 bases: TGTGCCAGCAGTAGGAACAGAAACGTCTACAATGAGCAGTTCTTC. It specifies CASSRNRNVYNEQFF.